These T cell receptor beta chains were read from a single sample in a study of the immune and genomic landscape of osteosarcoma. The assay was immunoSEQ multiplex PCR, and TCRdb's table has in-frame clones only and misses some. The sample shows 2,500 to 3,000 clones, roughly three quarters of them seen only once. Sequenced material: metastatic tumor tissue from the lung. All receptors come from a woman aged 18-35 years with osteosarcoma. CDR3s include the opening cysteine and the closing phenylalanine or tryptophan. Each record gives: clone size, V gene, D gene, J gene, CDR3 protein, CDR3 DNA. A D gene is named only where the DNA matches it firmly. Not all rows give a size; the values are once, few, many and, for expanded clones, a class.

>NA|TRBV5-1|TRBD2|TRBJ2-5
CASSTGLAGVETQYF
TGCGCCAGCAGCACAGGACTAGCGGGGGTAGAGACCCAGTACTTC
>few|TRBV30|NA|TRBJ1-2
CAWSTLQGDYGYTF
TGTGCCTGGAGTACACTACAGGGAGACTATGGCTACACCTTC
>NA|TRBV4-2|NA|TRBJ2-5
CASSHSFQETQYF
TGTGCCAGCAGCCACTCCTTCCAAGAGACCCAGTACTTC
>once|TRBV27|NA|TRBJ2-5
CASSSQYQETQYF
TGTGCCAGCAGTTCACAGTACCAAGAGACCCAGTACTTC
>NA|TRBV19|NA|TRBJ1-1
CASSRGTEAFF
TGTGCCAGTAGTCGGGGGACTGAAGCTTTCTTT
>NA|TRBV29-1|TRBD1|TRBJ2-7
CSVGTGEHGEQYF
TGCAGCGTTGGAACAGGGGAGCATGGCGAGCAGTACTTC
>NA|TRBV14|NA|TRBJ2-3
CASSQIGVDTQYF
TGTGCCAGCAGCCAGATAGGGGTGGATACGCAGTATTTT
>NA|TRBV5-3|TRBD1|TRBJ1-5
CARRIPVDRGGNQPQHF
TGTGCCAGAAGGATTCCAGTTGACAGGGGGGGAAATCAGCCCCAGCATTTT
>large|TRBV14|NA|TRBJ2-5
CASSQDKALGAWETQYF
TGTGCCAGCAGCCAAGATAAGGCTCTCGGGGCCTGGGAGACCCAGTACTTC
>few|TRBV19|TRBD2|TRBJ2-2
CASSAGLAGPRGGDGELFF
TGTGCCAGTAGTGCGGGACTAGCGGGGCCCCGTGGAGGGGACGGGGAGCTGTTTTTT
>NA|TRBV10-3|TRBD2|TRBJ2-5
CAISARLAGDQETQYF
TGTGCCATCAGTGCAAGACTAGCGGGGGACCAAGAGACCCAGTACTTC
>NA|TRBV5-5|NA|TRBJ1-6
CASSLDSPLHF
TGTGCCAGCAGCTTGGATTCACCCCTCCACTTT
>few|TRBV11-3|TRBD2|TRBJ2-1
CASSFSSTGLAGVIYNEQFF
TGTGCCAGCAGCTTTTCTTCCACGGGACTAGCGGGGGTTATCTACAATGAGCAGTTCTTC
>NA|TRBV7-2|TRBD2|TRBJ2-1
CASSRLGAGVDEQFF
TGTGCCAGCAGCCGCCTCGGAGCGGGGGTCGATGAGCAGTTCTTC
>NA|TRBV5-4|NA|TRBJ2-3
CASSLEGDTQYF
TGTGCCAGCAGCTTGGAGGGAGATACGCAGTATTTT
>few|TRBV28|NA|TRBJ1-4
CASSLQRKLFF
TGTGCCAGCAGTTTACAGAGAAAACTGTTTTTT
>few|TRBV10-1|NA|TRBJ2-2
CASSESRTGELFF
TGCGCCAGCAGTGAGAGTCGGACCGGGGAGCTGTTTTTT
>few|TRBV5-4|TRBD1|TRBJ1-4
CASSLQGARKEKLFF
TGTGCCAGCAGCCTTCAGGGGGCTCGGAAGGAAAAACTGTTTTTT
>NA|TRBV11-2|NA|TRBJ2-1
CASSSTEKVYNEQFF
TGTGCCAGCAGCTCGACAGAGAAAGTTTACAATGAGCAGTTCTTC
>NA|TRBV5-1|NA|TRBJ2-3
CASRAIASGGTDTQYF
TGCGCCAGCAGGGCCATAGCTTCTGGGGGCACAGATACGCAGTATTTT
>few|TRBV2|TRBD2|TRBJ2-5
CASNPAGSETQYF
TGTGCCAGCAACCCAGCGGGGAGTGAGACCCAGTACTTC
>large|TRBV4-1|NA|TRBJ1-2
CASSQDKGTVANYGYTF
TGCGCCAGCAGCCAAGATAAAGGGACCGTAGCTAACTATGGCTACACCTTC
>NA|TRBV10-2|NA|TRBJ1-2
CASRDGQSYGYTF
TGCGCCAGCAGAGATGGACAGTCCTATGGCTACACCTTC
>few|TRBV5-4|NA|TRBJ2-7
CASSLELGTIEQYF
TGTGCCAGCAGCTTGGAGCTAGGGACAATCGAGCAGTACTTC
>NA|TRBV4-3|NA|TRBJ1-2
CASSQAPGGGSGPYGYTF
TGCGCCAGCAGCCAAGCACCCGGAGGAGGCTCCGGGCCCTATGGCTACACCTTC
>NA|TRBV5-7|NA|TRBJ1-5
CASSFGSNQPQHF
TGTGCCAGCAGCTTCGGTAGCAATCAGCCCCAGCATTTT
>NA|TRBV10-2|NA|TRBJ2-2
CAARGTGELFF
TGCGCCGCCAGGGGTACCGGGGAGCTGTTTTTT
>NA|TRBV19|TRBD1|TRBJ1-2
CAIQGVINYGYTF
TGTGCCATACAGGGGGTGATCAACTATGGCTACACCTTC
>NA|TRBV4-1|NA|TRBJ1-1
CASSQDFGRVTEAFF
TGCGCCAGCAGCCAAGATTTTGGCAGGGTAACTGAAGCTTTCTTT